This T cell receptor (beta chain) appears in the sequencing data of a study of neurological immune-mediated disorders. Libraries used 2 million unsorted PBMCs kept frozen in RNAlater. This clonotype was seen ten or more times. What it binds is unknown. Whole-study findings and limits: Healthy controls had more TCR clonal expansion than multiple sclerosis, which showed the least, whereas HTLV-1-associated myelopathy showed the most.

Trimming took 7 bases from V and 4 from J, leaving 8 bases between them. This CDR3 comprises 12 residues. In germline, CDR1 is MDHEN, CDR2 SYDVKM. Synthesis of cDNA was accomplished via 5'RACE employing 10-nucleotide random UMIs. One entry per CDR3 protein results from TCRdb running MiXCR on the 5' RACE reads. The sample lists 53,000 or so distinct CDR3 sequences, roughly 13% occurring once. This clonotype originated in a woman aged 55-69 years with HTLV-1-associated myelopathy (HAM/TSP). Sequenced input: PBMCs. The rearrangement uses TRBV28 and TRBJ2-1; no firm D call. In nucleotides, the CDR3 is TGTGCCAGCAAGGACCCTTACAATGAGCAGTTCTTC. Protein sequence: CASKDPYNEQFF.